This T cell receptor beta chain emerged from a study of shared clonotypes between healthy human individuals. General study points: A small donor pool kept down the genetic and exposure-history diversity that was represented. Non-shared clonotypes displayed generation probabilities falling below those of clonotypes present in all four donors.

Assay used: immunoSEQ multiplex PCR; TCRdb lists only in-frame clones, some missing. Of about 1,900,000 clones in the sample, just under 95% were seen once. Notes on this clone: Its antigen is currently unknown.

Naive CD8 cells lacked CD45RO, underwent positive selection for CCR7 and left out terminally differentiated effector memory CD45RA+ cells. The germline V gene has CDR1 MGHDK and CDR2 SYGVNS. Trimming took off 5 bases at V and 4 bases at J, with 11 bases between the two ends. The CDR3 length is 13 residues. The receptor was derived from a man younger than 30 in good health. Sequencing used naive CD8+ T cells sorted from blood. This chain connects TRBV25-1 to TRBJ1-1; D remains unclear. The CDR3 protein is CASSPGSTTEAFF. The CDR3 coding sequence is TGTGCCAGCAGTCCGGGTTCCACCACTGAAGCTTTCTTT.